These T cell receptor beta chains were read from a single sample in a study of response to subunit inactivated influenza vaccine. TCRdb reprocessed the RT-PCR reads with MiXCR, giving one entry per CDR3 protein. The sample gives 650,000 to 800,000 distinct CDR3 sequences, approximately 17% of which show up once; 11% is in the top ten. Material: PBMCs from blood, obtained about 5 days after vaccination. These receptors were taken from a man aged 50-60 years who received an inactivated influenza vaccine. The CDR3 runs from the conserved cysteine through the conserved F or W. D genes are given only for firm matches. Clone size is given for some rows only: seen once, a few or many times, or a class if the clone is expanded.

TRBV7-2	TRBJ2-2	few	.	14	CASRRQANTGELFF	TGTGCCAGCAGGCGACAGGCCAACACCGGGGAGCTGTTTTTT
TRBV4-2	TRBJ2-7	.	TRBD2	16	CASSQEGGTSGYEQYF	TGTGCCAGCAGCCAAGAGGGGGGGACTAGCGGCTACGAGCAGTACTTC
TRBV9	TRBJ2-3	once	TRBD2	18	CASSRGASGALSTDTQYF	TGTGCCAGCAGCAGAGGGGCTAGCGGGGCCCTGAGCACAGATACGCAGTATTTT
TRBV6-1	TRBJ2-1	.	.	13	CASRTASYNEQFF	TGTGCCTCCCGAACAGCTTCCTACAATGAGCAGTTCTTC
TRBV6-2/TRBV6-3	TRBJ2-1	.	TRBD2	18	CASTSILTNSGRGNEQFF	TGTGCCAGCACAAGTATTTTGACGAATAGCGGGAGGGGGAATGAGCAGTTCTTC
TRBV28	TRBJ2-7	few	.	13	CASSSSDGYEQYF	TGTGCCAGCAGTTCCTCGGACGGATACGAGCAGTACTTC
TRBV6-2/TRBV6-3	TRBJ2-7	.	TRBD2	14	CASMQREGSYEQYF	TGTGCCAGCATGCAACGGGAGGGCTCCTACGAGCAGTACTTC
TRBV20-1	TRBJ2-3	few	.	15	CSASRNSGTADTQYF	TGCAGTGCTAGCCGGAATAGCGGGACAGCAGATACGCAGTATTTT
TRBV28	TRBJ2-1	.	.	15	CASRHSFGRYNEQFF	TGTGCCAGCAGACATTCGTTCGGCAGATACAATGAGCAGTTCTTC
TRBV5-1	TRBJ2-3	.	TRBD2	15	CASRNLAGGTDTQYF	TGCGCCAGCAGGAACCTAGCGGGAGGCACAGATACGCAGTATTTT
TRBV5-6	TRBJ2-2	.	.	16	CASSLGFASNTGELFF	TGTGCCAGCAGCTTGGGTTTTGCTTCGAACACCGGGGAGCTGTTTTTT
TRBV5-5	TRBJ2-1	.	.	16	CASSLDISSSYNEQFF	TGTGCCAGCAGCTTGGATATCTCTAGCTCCTACAATGAGCAGTTCTTC
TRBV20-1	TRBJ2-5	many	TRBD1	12	CSGTGELGTQYF	TGCAGCGGGACAGGGGAATTGGGGACCCAGTACTTC
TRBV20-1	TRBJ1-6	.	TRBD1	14	CSAKTGTGVSPLHF	TGCAGTGCTAAAACCGGGACAGGGGTTTCACCCCTCCACTTT
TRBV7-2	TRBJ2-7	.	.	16	CASSFLGLGASYEQYF	TGTGCCAGCAGCTTCTTGGGCCTCGGGGCGTCCTACGAGCAGTACTTC
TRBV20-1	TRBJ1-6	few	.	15	CSTLRGRGLSSPLHF	TGCAGCACTCTGAGGGGCAGGGGATTGAGCTCACCCCTCCACTTT
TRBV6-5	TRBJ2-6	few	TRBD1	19	CASSYRATGGRSGANVLTF	TGTGCCAGCAGTTACAGGGCGACAGGGGGCCGTTCCGGGGCCAACGTCCTGACTTTC
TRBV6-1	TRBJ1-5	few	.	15	CASSKRGSSNQPQHF	TGTGCCAGCAGTAAAAGGGGTAGTAGCAATCAGCCCCAGCATTTT
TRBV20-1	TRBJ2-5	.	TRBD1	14	CSAPRDRGQETQYF	TGCAGTGCGCCCCGGGACAGGGGCCAAGAGACCCAGTACTTC
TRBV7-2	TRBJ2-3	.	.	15	CASSPPGVSTDTQYF	TGTGCCAGCAGCCCCCCGGGGGTTAGCACAGATACGCAGTATTTT
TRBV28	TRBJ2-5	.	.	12	CASGSGLETQYF	TGTGCCAGCGGGTCAGGGTTGGAGACCCAGTACTTC
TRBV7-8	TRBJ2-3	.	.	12	CASTVRLDTQYF	TGTGCCAGCACCGTCCGATTGGATACGCAGTATTTT
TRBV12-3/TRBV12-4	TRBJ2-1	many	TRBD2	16	CASSLNFGTSSHEQFF	TGTGCCAGCAGTTTAAATTTTGGGACTAGCTCGCATGAGCAGTTCTTC
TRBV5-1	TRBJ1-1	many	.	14	CASSLGGANTEAFF	TGTGCCAGCAGTTTGGGGGGGGCGAACACTGAAGCTTTCTTT
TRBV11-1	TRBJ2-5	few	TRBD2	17	CASSAQPGLGKKETQYF	TGTGCCAGCAGCGCCCAGCCGGGACTAGGAAAAAAAGAGACCCAGTACTTC
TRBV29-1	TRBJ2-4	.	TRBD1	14	CSAERTGGENIQYF	TGCAGCGCAGAACGGACAGGGGGCGAAAACATTCAGTACTTC
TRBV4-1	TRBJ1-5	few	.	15	CASSHGRVSNQPQHF	TGCGCCAGCAGCCACGGACGGGTTAGCAATCAGCCCCAGCATTTT
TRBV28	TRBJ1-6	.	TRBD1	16	CASSFIGQGAYSPLHF	TGTGCCAGCAGTTTCATTGGGCAGGGGGCTTATTCACCCCTCCACTTT
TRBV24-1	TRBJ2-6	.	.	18	CATSDPRRSSRGANVLTF	TGTGCCACCAGTGATCCCCGACGGTCATCACGTGGGGCCAACGTCCTGACTTTC
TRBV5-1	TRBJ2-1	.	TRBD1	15	CASSLMDREYNEQFF	TGCGCCAGCAGCTTAATGGACAGGGAATACAATGAGCAGTTCTTC
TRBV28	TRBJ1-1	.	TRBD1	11	CASRDRAEAFF	TGTGCCAGCAGAGACAGGGCTGAAGCTTTCTTT
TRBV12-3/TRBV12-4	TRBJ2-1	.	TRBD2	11	CASISGRAQFF	TGTGCCAGCATTAGCGGGAGAGCGCAGTTCTTC
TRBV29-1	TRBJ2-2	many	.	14	CSVGLGSGSGELFF	TGCAGCGTTGGGTTGGGTAGCGGAAGCGGGGAGCTGTTTTTT
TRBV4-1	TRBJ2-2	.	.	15	CASSQDGGYAGELFF	TGCGCCAGCAGCCAAGATGGGGGCTACGCCGGGGAGCTGTTTTTT
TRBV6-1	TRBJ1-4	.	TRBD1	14	CASRMGQEIEKLFF	TGTGCCAGCAGGATGGGACAGGAGATTGAAAAACTGTTTTTT
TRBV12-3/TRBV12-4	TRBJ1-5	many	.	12	CASSRKNQPQHF	TGTGCCAGCAGTCGTAAGAATCAGCCCCAGCATTTT
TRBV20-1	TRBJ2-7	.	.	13	CSARVRSSYEQYF	TGCAGTGCTAGAGTTCGTAGCTCCTACGAGCAGTACTTC
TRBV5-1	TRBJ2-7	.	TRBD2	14	CASSLLRGSYEQYF	TGCGCCAGCAGCTTGCTGCGGGGGTCCTACGAGCAGTACTTC
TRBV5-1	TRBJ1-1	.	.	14	CASNQQGLNTEAFF	TGCGCCAGCAACCAGCAGGGTCTGAACACTGAAGCTTTCTTT
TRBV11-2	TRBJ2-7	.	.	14	CASSTPRTPYEQYF	TGTGCCAGCAGCACCCCCCGGACACCCTACGAGCAGTACTTC
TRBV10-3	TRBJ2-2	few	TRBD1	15	CAISSGTGDTGELFF	TGTGCCATCAGTTCCGGGACAGGAGACACCGGGGAGCTGTTTTTT
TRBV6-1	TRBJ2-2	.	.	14	CASRMGHPTGELFF	TGTGCCAGCAGGATGGGACATCCAACCGGGGAGCTGTTTTTT
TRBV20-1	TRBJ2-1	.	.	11	CSAKRVNEQFF	TGCAGTGCTAAGCGGGTAAATGAGCAGTTCTTC
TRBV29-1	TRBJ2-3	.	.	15	CSVGPASLSTDTQYF	TGCAGCGTTGGCCCCGCTAGCCTGAGCACAGATACGCAGTATTTT
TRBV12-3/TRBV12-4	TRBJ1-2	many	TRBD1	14	CASSSRTGGFGYTF	TGTGCCAGCAGTTCCCGGACAGGAGGTTTTGGCTACACCTTC
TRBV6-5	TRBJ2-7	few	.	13	CASSYGITYEQYF	TGTGCCAGCAGTTACGGGATAACCTACGAGCAGTACTTC
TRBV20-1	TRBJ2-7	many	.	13	CSMSRAASYEQYF	TGCAGTATGAGTAGGGCCGCCTCCTACGAGCAGTACTTC
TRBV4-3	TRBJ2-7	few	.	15	CASSQALTRGYEQYF	TGCGCCAGCAGCCAAGCTCTCACCCGAGGGTACGAGCAGTACTTC
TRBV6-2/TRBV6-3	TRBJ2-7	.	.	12	CASRTGPTAQYF	TGTGCCAGCAGAACGGGACCCACGGCGCAGTACTTC
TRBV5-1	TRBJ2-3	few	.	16	CASSIAGTGSTDTQYF	TGCGCCAGCAGCATTGCGGGGACTGGGAGCACAGATACGCAGTATTTT
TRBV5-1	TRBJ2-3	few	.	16	CASSLSPLGAGDTQYF	TGCGCCAGCAGCTTGAGCCCCTTAGGGGCCGGAGATACGCAGTATTTT
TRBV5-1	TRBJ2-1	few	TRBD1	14	CASGPGQGTIEQFF	TGCGCCAGCGGGCCGGGACAGGGGACTATAGAGCAGTTCTTC
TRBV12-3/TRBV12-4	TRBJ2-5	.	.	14	CASSFIGGQETQYF	TGTGCCAGCAGTTTCATAGGGGGCCAAGAGACCCAGTACTTC